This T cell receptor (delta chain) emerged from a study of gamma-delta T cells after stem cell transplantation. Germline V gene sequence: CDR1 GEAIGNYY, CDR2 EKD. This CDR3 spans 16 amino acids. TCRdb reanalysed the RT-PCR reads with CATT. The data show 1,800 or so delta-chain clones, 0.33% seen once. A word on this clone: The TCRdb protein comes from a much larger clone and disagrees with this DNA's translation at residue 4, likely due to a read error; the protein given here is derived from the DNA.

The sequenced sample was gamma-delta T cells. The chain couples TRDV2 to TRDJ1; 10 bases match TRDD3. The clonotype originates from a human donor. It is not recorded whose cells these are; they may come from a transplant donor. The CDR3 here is CACGTLGDRIKDKLIF. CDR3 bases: TGTGCCTGTGGCACCCTGGGGGATAGAATTAAGGATAAACTCATCTTT.